Presented here are 17 T cell receptor beta chains from one specimen sequenced in a study of T cells in Graves' hyperthyroidism and ophthalmopathy. What was amplified from RNA transcripts were TCR beta CDR3 regions. The HTBI primer set drove a first-round RT-PCR of the TCR CDR3. A single record per CDR3 protein comes from TCRdb applying MiXCR to the multiplex PCR reads. The sample has around 800,000 distinct CDR3 sequences; approximately 40% are singletons. The sequencing input was blood. These receptors originate from a man younger than 30 with Graves' hyperthyroidism.

This rearrangement joins TRBV20-1 to TRBJ1-1; 9 bases fit TRBD1. Germline CDR1 reads DFQATT; CDR2 reads SNEGSKA (reference sequence). This CDR3 is built from 13 residues. J lost 6 bases, V lost 4 bases, and 6 bases had no gene match. In DNA form, the CDR3 reads TGCAGTGCTATAAGACAGGGGGTCGCTGAAGCTTTCTTT. Its protein is CSAIRQGVAEAFF.

This clonotype appeared a few times. The chain couples TRBV4-1 to TRBJ1-1, with D unclear. The CDR3 spans 16 residues. Deletions cut 0 bases from V and 2 bases from J, with 13 bases between. Germline values: CDR1 MGHRA, CDR2 YSYEKL. Here the CDR3 DNA reads TGCGCCAGCAGCCAAGATCAATTAGAGGGAAACACTGAAGCTTTCTTT. Amino acid sequence: CASSQDQLEGNTEAFF.

The chain employs TRBV2 and TRBJ1-5, with TRBD1 as a possible D gene (5 bases). CDR3 size: 13 residues. Looked up from germline, CDR1 is SNHLY and CDR2 is FYNNEI. Trimming took off 11 bases at V and 4 bases at J, with 15 bases between the two ends. The CDR3 here is CAWTFGANQPQHF. In DNA form, the CDR3 reads TGTGCCTGGACCTTCGGGGCGAATCAGCCCCAGCATTTT.

The chain recombines TRBV7-2 with TRBJ2-2; 7 bases line up with TRBD2. V lost 8 bases and J lost 1; bases outside the gene matches: 4. There are 14 residues in the CDR3. Per germline, CDR1 SGHTA and CDR2 FQGNSA. CDR3 DNA: TGTGCCAGCTTCGGGACTATGAACACCGGGGAGCTGTTTTTT. It yields the protein CASFGTMNTGELFF.

This clonotype was counted between two and nine times. The CDR3 region is CASSTGGGISTGQYF. The CDR3 DNA follows: TGTGCCAGCAGCACCGGAGGCGGGATCTCCACGGGCCAGTACTTC. The V gene is TRBV9, the J gene TRBJ2-5, with D maybe TRBD2 (6 bases). CDR3 length equals 15 residues. In germline, CDR1 is SGDLS, CDR2 YYNGEE. Trimming shortened V by 4 bases and J by 10 bases, and 23 bases separated the two germline ends.

In this sample, this clonotype turned up many times. J is TRBJ1-6 and V is TRBV7-9; D is ambiguous. Germline V gives CDR1 SEHNR, CDR2 FQNEAQ (reference sequence). Trimming pared 5 bases from V and 13 bases from J, leaving 12 bases between. The CDR3 totals 12 residues. In nucleotides, the CDR3 is TGTGCCAGCAGCGCGGCCGACTGGCCCCTCCACTTT. The encoded protein is CASSAADWPLHF.

Details on this clonotype: One end of the junction is discordant with germline, which a read error may explain. The chain has TRBV7-2 and TRBJ1-5; D is ambiguous. Germline CDR1 and CDR2: SGHTA and FQGNSA. The CDR3 loop spans 12 amino acids. This CDR3 is CAGSLGNQPQHF. The CDR3 bases are TGTGCCGGCAGTTTGGGGAATCAGCCCCAGCATTTT.

This clonotype was counted many times. V gene TRBV2 combines with J gene TRBJ2-6, with 8 positions matching TRBD2. The CDR3 loop spans 16 amino acids. Germline CDR1 SNHLY, CDR2 FYNNEI. V dropped 4 bases and J dropped 2; count of bases not matched to a gene: 4. The CDR3 DNA follows: TGTGCCAGCAGTGTTGAGCGGGAGACTGGGGCCAACGTCCTGACTTTC. The encoded protein is CASSVERETGANVLTF.

The J gene is TRBJ2-6, the V gene TRBV12-3 or TRBV12-4; TRBD2 matches at 9 bases. This CDR3 region has 18 residues. V was pared by 9 bases and J by 0 bases, with 12 bases of the junction left unmatched. The CDR3 bases are TGTGCCAGTTTCCGGGGGACTAGCTTTTTCTCTGGGGCCAACGTCCTGACTTTC. It is translated as CASFRGTSFFSGANVLTF.

There are many counts of this clonotype. V is TRBV29-1 and J is TRBJ1-1, with TRBD1 identical over 12 bases. Looked up from germline, CDR1 is SQVTM and CDR2 is ANQGSEA. There are 16 residues in the CDR3. V trimming: 5 bases; J trimming: 1 base; junction bases outside the gene matches: 8. The CDR3 bases are TGCAGCGTTTTACGGGACAGGGGGCTGAAGAACACTGAAGCTTTCTTT. As protein: CSVLRDRGLKNTEAFF.

This chain uses TRBV4-1 with TRBJ2-7, with D possibly TRBD2 on 6 matching bases. V lost 1 base to trimming and J lost 2 bases, with 9 bases between them. This CDR3 region has 14 residues. Per germline, CDR1 MGHRA and CDR2 YSYEKL. The CDR3 sequence: CASSQVAGTYEQYF. DNA of the CDR3: TGCGCCAGCAGCCAAGTCGCGGGAACCTACGAGCAGTACTTC.

Comments on this clonotype: A much larger clone is a single base away; this may be a read error. V is TRBV2 and J is TRBJ1-5, with TRBD1 matching 8 bases. Per the germline V gene, CDR1 is SNHLY and CDR2 is FYNNEI. The CDR3 contains 16 residues. V lost 4 bases to trimming and J lost 0 bases; unmatched junction nucleotides: 5. CDR3 residues: CASSGTTGASNQPQHF. For the CDR3, the DNA is TGTGCCAGCAGTGGGACGACAGGGGCTAGCAATCAGCCCCAGCATTTT.

Comment on this clonotype: Germline is not matched at one junction end, which may reflect a read error. The chain employs TRBV7-9 and TRBJ2-5, with D possibly matching TRBD1 (7 bases). The CDR3 has 15 amino acids. Germline V gene lookup returns CDR1 SEHNR and CDR2 FQNEAQ (reference sequence). This CDR3 reads CASSPGGTVGETQYF. CDR3 nucleotides: TGCGCCAGCAGCCCAGGAGGGACAGTGGGAGAGACCCAGTACTTC.

This clonotype has ten or more counts. The chain recombines TRBV15 with TRBJ2-5; no reliable D call. Germline V gives CDR1 LNHNV, CDR2 YYDKDF (reference sequence). This CDR3 is 13 amino acids long. V lost 5 bases and J lost 1, with 8 bases in between. The CDR3 DNA is TGTGCCACCAGCCTTAAGGTCCAAGAGACCCAGTACTTC. Protein: CATSLKVQETQYF.

As for this clonotype: This CDR3 is missing its conserved last phenylalanine or tryptophan, likely due to a read error. It is unclear where the CDR3 begins or ends on the DNA, so no DNA is shown, and the CDR3 is as TCRdb lists it. V usage is TRBV29-1 and J usage is TRBJ1-4; TRBD1 reflects the table's D call only, with no check against the DNA. The CDR3 numbers 9 amino acids, ends counted. The germline V gene has CDR1 SQVTM and CDR2 ANQGSEA. CDR3 region: CSVEDRGAI.

The V call is TRBV19, the J call TRBJ2-7, with 7 bases that match TRBD1. The germline CDR1 and CDR2 sequences are LNHDA and SQIVND (reference sequence). Unmatched junction bases numbered 9, after V lost 4 bases and J lost 0 bases. This CDR3 spans 16 amino acids. The CDR3 bases are TGTGCCAGTAGTACGGGACCGGACAGGAGCTCCTACGAGCAGTACTTC. This gives the protein CASSTGPDRSSYEQYF.

This rearrangement joins TRBV7-8 to TRBJ1-2; 11 positions agree with TRBD1. Germline lookup yields CDR1 SGHVS and CDR2 FQNEAQ. Trimming removed 3 bases from V and 8 bases from J; junction bases left unmatched: 5. This CDR3 spans 14 amino acids. The CDR3 nucleotides read TGTGCCAGCAGCTTTTCCGGACAGGGGGCAGGCTACACCTTC. Its translation: CASSFSGQGAGYTF.